Presented here are 19 T cell receptor beta chains from one specimen sequenced in a study of shared clonotypes between healthy human individuals. Clones were sequenced by immunoSEQ multiplex PCR, and TCRdb holds only the in-frame ones, with some missing. The sample records a few million clones, approximately 94% being singletons. Sequencing was carried out using naive CD4+ T cells sorted from blood. This sample's subset: CD45RA+ positively selected. Receptors were obtained from a man younger than 35 in good health.

This rearrangement joins TRBV6-5 to TRBJ1-1; a possible D gene is TRBD1 (5 bases). This CDR3 has 13 amino acids. The V gene lost 6 bases and the J gene lost 1 base, with 9 bases spanning the gap. Germline V gene data show CDR1 as MNHEY and CDR2 as SVGAGI. CDR3 region: CASRYRPNTEAFF. Here the CDR3 DNA reads TGTGCCAGCAGGTACAGGCCGAACACTGAAGCTTTCTTT.

The chain recombines TRBV5-1 with TRBJ1-1; D unresolved. In germline, CDR1 is SGHRS, CDR2 YFSETQ. The CDR3 is made up of 13 amino acids. The V end was cut by 6 bases, the J end by 1 base, with 10 bases between. The CDR3: CASTEPENTEAFF. The DNA for the CDR3 is TGCGCCAGCACGGAGCCAGAGAACACTGAAGCTTTCTTT.

The chain employs TRBV2 and TRBJ2-2; D gene ambiguous. Per germline, CDR1 SNHLY and CDR2 FYNNEI. The CDR3 runs to 13 residues. Between the trimmed V and J ends, which lost 4 bases and 3 bases, there was a span of 6 bases. The CDR3 region has the DNA TGTGCCAGCAGTGCCGATTACACCGGGGAGCTGTTTTTT. Amino acids: CASSADYTGELFF.

This chain joins TRBV9 and TRBJ2-3; D is ambiguous. V lost 0 bases to trimming and J lost 7 bases, with 9 bases between them. This CDR3 has 13 residues. Germline CDR1 and CDR2: SGDLS and YYNGEE. The CDR3 coding sequence is TGTGCCAGCAGCGTAGAACAAGATAATACGCAGTATTTT. Translated: CASSVEQDNTQYF.

The V and J genes are TRBV5-4 and TRBJ1-2; 8 bases match TRBD1. The CDR3 contains 15 residues. With 1 base clipped from V and 6 bases from J, the junction kept 8 bases outside the gene matches. Germline CDR1 SGHNT, CDR2 YYREEE (reference sequence). CDR3 region: CASSLRQGAEHGYTF. In DNA, the CDR3 is TGTGCCAGCAGCTTGCGGCAGGGGGCAGAACATGGCTACACCTTC. The variable domain in full, with the rest retrieved from reference TRBV5-4 and TRBJ1-2, is ETGVTQSPTHLIKTRGQQVTLRCSSQSGHNTVSWYQQALGQGPQFIFQYYREEENGRGNFPPRFSGLQFPNYSSELNVNALELDDSALYLCASSLRQGAEHGYTFGSGTRLTVV.

This chain connects TRBV6-5 to TRBJ2-1, with 9 bases aligning to TRBD2. Germline lookup yields CDR1 MNHEY and CDR2 SVGAGI. Unmatched junction bases numbered 4, after V lost 9 bases and J lost 7 bases. The length of the CDR3 is 12 residues. CDR3 bases: TGTGCCAGTTGGCGGGGGGGGAATGAGCAGTTCTTC. Residues: CASWRGGNEQFF.

On this clone itself: This same CDR3 is encoded by further DNA sequences in the sample. The V gene is TRBV7-6, the J gene TRBJ2-7; no clear D. Per the germline V gene, CDR1 is SGHVS and CDR2 is FNYEAQ. There are 14 residues in the CDR3. Trimming stripped 1 base from V and 2 bases from J, with 9 bases between. The CDR3 DNA follows: TGTGCCAGCAGCTTAGAAGGCGGACCCTACGAGCAGTACTTC. It encodes CASSLEGGPYEQYF.

This clone appeared a single time. The rearrangement uses TRBV7-9 and TRBJ2-1; 9 bases match TRBD2. Germline lookup yields CDR1 SEHNR and CDR2 FQNEAQ (reference sequence). After removal of 3 bases from V and 7 bases from J, the junction contained 4 bases not matched to a gene. This CDR3 is 14 amino acids long. CDR3 region: CASSLAGGPNEQFF. Here the CDR3 DNA reads TGTGCCAGCAGCTTGGCGGGGGGGCCGAATGAGCAGTTCTTC.

The rearrangement joins TRBV19 to TRBJ1-6; D is unresolved. This CDR3 contains 14 residues. Germline loops: CDR1 LNHDA, CDR2 SQIVND (reference sequence). Trimming removed 5 bases at V and 7 bases at J, with 12 bases between. The CDR3 here is CASSEIGPNSPLHF. The CDR3 DNA follows: TGTGCCAGTAGTGAAATAGGACCCAATTCACCCCTCCACTTT.

The V call is TRBV10-3, the J call TRBJ2-2, with a tentative D call TRBD2 (6 bases). The germline CDR1 and CDR2 sequences are ENHRY and SYGVKD. The V gene lost 9 bases and the J gene lost 2 bases, with 13 bases spanning the gap. The CDR3 has 14 residues. In DNA form, the CDR3 reads TGTGCCATAAACTCCGGGACTAACACCGGGGAGCTGTTTTTT. Encoded protein: CAINSGTNTGELFF.

The rearrangement uses TRBV6-1 and TRBJ1-1; no firm D call. The CDR3 length is 13 residues. Deletions cut 3 bases from V and 4 bases from J, with 9 bases between. Germline V CDR1 and CDR2: MNHNS, SASEGT. The CDR3 nucleotides are TGTGCCAGCAGTGAGGGATATCCCACTGAAGCTTTCTTT. As protein: CASSEGYPTEAFF.

Worth noting for this clone: The identical CDR3 is also encoded by other nucleotide sequences in the sample. V usage is TRBV29-1 and J usage is TRBJ2-1, with D possibly called TRBD1 or TRBD2 (5 bases each). From germline, CDR1 is SQVTM and CDR2 ANQGSEA. The CDR3 is 13 residues long. The ends were cut back, 7 bases at V and 3 bases at J, with 13 bases in the middle. The CDR3: CSAGGRSYNEQFF. CDR3 nucleotides: TGCAGCGCTGGGGGACGTAGCTACAATGAGCAGTTCTTC.

The chain has TRBV6-1 and TRBJ2-7; D not certain. V lost 6 bases and J 2 bases, leaving 17 bases between the germline ends. The V gene's germline CDR1 is MNHNS and CDR2 SASEGT. This CDR3 is 15 amino acids long. This CDR3 is CASSEYHSTTYEQYF. The CDR3, as DNA: TGTGCCAGCAGCGAATACCACTCAACTACCTACGAGCAGTACTTC.

This clone was found once. The rearrangement links TRBV5-1 to TRBJ2-4; D tentatively reads TRBD1 or TRBD2 (6 bases each). The V gene's germline CDR1 is SGHRS and CDR2 YFSETQ. The CDR3 contains 15 residues. Trimming left V 1 base short and J 9 bases short, with 17 bases between. The CDR3 loop reads CASSLYRGREGIQYF. The CDR3 DNA follows: TGCGCCAGCAGCTTGTACCGGGGGCGCGAGGGCATTCAGTACTTC.

The V gene is TRBV30, the J gene TRBJ2-7, with 8 bases aligning to TRBD2. The CDR3 is made up of 14 amino acids. The junction had 5 bases not matched to a gene; V was cut back by 4 bases and J by 0 bases. Germline V gene lookup returns CDR1 GTSNPN and CDR2 SVGIG (reference sequence). The CDR3 region is CAWTLAGSSYEQYF. DNA for the CDR3: TGTGCCTGGACCTTAGCGGGAAGCTCCTACGAGCAGTACTTC.

The chain has TRBV27 and TRBJ2-7, with 11 bases lining up with TRBD2. Germline CDR1 reads MNHEY; CDR2 reads SMNVEV (reference sequence). The CDR3 extends over 14 amino acids. The trim removed 6 bases at V and 3 bases at J, leaving 4 bases unmatched. CDR3 sequence reads: CASRRTSGRYEQYF. The CDR3 nucleotides read TGTGCCAGCAGAAGGACTAGCGGGCGCTACGAGCAGTACTTC.

For the CDR3, the DNA is TGTGCCAGTAGCGGGAGTAGGGGTGAGCAGTTCTTC. Amino acids: CASSGSRGEQFF. V gene TRBV19 combines with J gene TRBJ2-1; D possibly corresponds to TRBD2 (6 bases). Germline V lookup: CDR1 LNHDA, CDR2 SQIVND (reference sequence). CDR3 length equals 12 residues. Trimming took 6 bases from V and 9 from J, leaving 12 bases between them.

The chain employs TRBV5-1 and TRBJ2-5; TRBD2 matches 10 bases. V shed 0 bases, J shed 4 bases, and the junction held 9 bases outside the gene matches. This CDR3 region has 17 residues. Looked up from germline, CDR1 is SGHRS and CDR2 is YFSETQ. The CDR3 DNA is TGCGCCAGCAGCTTGGAGCTAGCGGGAGCGAAAAGAGAGACCCAGTACTTC. It yields the protein CASSLELAGAKRETQYF.

V usage is TRBV18 and J usage is TRBJ2-5; possible D gene TRBD1, 6 bases. V was trimmed by 3 bases and J by 9 bases, leaving 14 bases between them. Germline-derived CDR1 and CDR2 are KGHSH and LQKENI. The CDR3 runs to 13 residues. The CDR3 nucleotides are TGTGCCAGCTCACCGTCTCGACAGGTAGCCCAGTACTTC. Its translation: CASSPSRQVAQYF.